The 25 T cell receptor beta chains below come from one sample, sequenced in a study of T cell responses to AZD1222 COVID-19 vaccine. Profiling relied on immunoSEQ multiplex PCR, and the TCRdb table lists in-frame clones only, not all of them. The table includes fewer than 150,000 clones, about 91% detected once. The starting material was peripheral blood, obtained 28 days after the second AZD1222 dose. The receptors derive from an adult who received the AZD1222 COVID-19 vaccine.

The chain uses TRBV2 and TRBJ2-3; maybe TRBD1 (7 bases). The germline CDR1 and CDR2 sequences are SNHLY and FYNNEI. This CDR3 is 15 amino acids long. Deletions cut 6 bases from V and 4 bases from J, with 17 bases between. In DNA, the CDR3 is TGTGCCAGCAGCTACAGGGGCCCGGGGGCAGATACGCAGTATTTT. Translated: CASSYRGPGADTQYF.

The rearrangement links TRBV4-1 to TRBJ2-1; the D gene is possibly TRBD1 (5 bases). Germline CDR1 is MGHRA and CDR2 is YSYEKL. Deletions cut 4 bases from V and 7 bases from J, with 8 bases between. The CDR3 sequence is 12 residues long. The CDR3 reads CASSRQGNEQFF. CDR3 DNA: TGCGCCAGCAGCCGCCAGGGAAATGAGCAGTTCTTC.

A single count supports this clone. The genes are TRBV5-1 and TRBJ2-1; no definite D call. Germline CDR1 SGHRS, CDR2 YFSETQ. This CDR3 is built from 15 residues. Deletions cut 2 bases from V and 8 bases from J, with 17 bases between. Here the CDR3 reads CASSFLLSSVDEQFF. The CDR3, as DNA: TGCGCCAGCAGCTTCCTACTATCTTCTGTCGATGAGCAGTTCTTC.

The chain carries TRBV9 and TRBJ1-2, with D unclear. The CDR3 runs 13 residues. V was trimmed by 3 bases and J by 0 bases, leaving 6 bases between them. Germline assignment: CDR1 SGDLS and CDR2 YYNGEE. The CDR3 bases are TGTGCCAGCAGCGGATCAACTAACTATGGCTACACCTTC. Residues: CASSGSTNYGYTF.

This rearrangement joins TRBV30 to TRBJ2-4; D possibly corresponds to TRBD2 (5 bases). The CDR3 consists of 17 residues. Germline lookup yields CDR1 GTSNPN and CDR2 SVGIG (reference sequence). Trimming pared 4 bases from V and 4 bases from J, leaving 23 bases between. CDR3 nucleotides: TGTGCCTGGAAGGACTGGCGGGCCGCCGGTATTAAAAACATTCAGTACTTC. As protein: CAWKDWRAAGIKNIQYF.

This chain links TRBV27 with TRBJ1-2; unclear D gene. Trimming cost V 4 bases and J 7 bases, with 7 bases left between them. Looked up from germline, CDR1 is MNHEY and CDR2 is SMNVEV (reference sequence). The CDR3 sequence is 11 residues long. CDR3: CASSSGGGYTF. The CDR3 DNA reads TGTGCCAGCAGTTCGGGAGGTGGCTACACCTTC.

This sequence joins TRBV6-2 or TRBV6-3 and TRBJ1-2; no firm D call. Germline V gives CDR1 MNHEY, CDR2 SVGEGT. Trimming shortened V by 0 bases and J by 4 bases, and 12 bases separated the two germline ends. The CDR3 extends over 15 amino acids. The DNA for the CDR3 is TGTGCCAGCAGTTACTCGAGTAAACAGAGCTATGGCTACACCTTC. Translating it yields CASSYSSKQSYGYTF.

The DNA of the CDR3 is TGTGCCAGCAGCTTAGGCGGGAGGCCTTCCTACGAGCAGTACTTC. Encoded protein: CASSLGGRPSYEQYF. The chain uses TRBV7-9 and TRBJ2-7, with 8 bases aligning to TRBD2. The length of the CDR3 is 15 residues. CDR1 and CDR2 (germline): SEHNR, FQNEAQ (reference sequence). The junction had 3 bases not matched to a gene; V was cut back by 1 base and J by 1 base. Looking up the rest from reference TRBV7-9 and TRBJ2-7 gives the full variable domain: DTGVSQNPRHKITKRGQNVTFRCDPISEHNRLYWYRQTLGQGPEFLTYFQNEAQLEKSRLLSDRFSAERPKGSFSTLEIQRTEQGDSAMYLCASSLGGRPSYEQYFGPGTRLTVT.

The V gene is TRBV5-6, the J gene TRBJ1-1; 9 nucleotides line up with TRBD1. The CDR3 sequence is 14 residues long. V lost 4 bases and J lost 5; bases outside the gene matches: 6. Germline V gene lookup returns CDR1 SGHDT and CDR2 YYEEEE. The chain's CDR3 is CASSVDRGYTEAFF. CDR3 bases: TGTGCCAGCAGCGTGGACAGGGGCTATACTGAAGCTTTCTTT. Together with reference TRBV5-6 and TRBJ1-1, the CDR3 gives the full variable domain: DAGVTQSPTHLIKTRGQQVTLRCSPKSGHDTVSWYQQALGQGPQFIFQYYEEEERQRGNFPDRFSGHQFPNYSSELNVNALLLGDSALYLCASSVDRGYTEAFFGQGTRLTVV.

The chain has TRBV6-2 or TRBV6-3 and TRBJ1-1; 7 bases align to TRBD1. The CDR3 contains 14 residues. V shed 2 bases, J shed 1 base, and the junction held 1 base outside the gene matches. Germline loops: CDR1 MNHEY, CDR2 SVGEGT. CDR3 in DNA: TGTGCCAGCAGTTACGGGACAGCGAACACTGAAGCTTTCTTT. As protein: CASSYGTANTEAFF.

The rearrangement links TRBV3-1 (or the pseudogene TRBV3-2) to TRBJ2-1; D is tentatively TRBD1 or TRBD2 (6 bases each). CDR1 is LGHDT, CDR2 YNNKEL, per germline (reference sequence). The CDR3 has 14 residues. V was shortened by 4 bases and J by 1 base, with 8 bases between the two germline ends. CDR3 sequence reads: CASSLGGSYNEQFF. For the CDR3, the DNA is TGTGCCAGCAGCCTAGGGGGGTCCTACAATGAGCAGTTCTTC.

J is TRBJ2-3 and V is TRBV2, with D perhaps TRBD2 (6 bases). The CDR3 runs to 16 residues. Germline V gene sequence: CDR1 SNHLY, CDR2 FYNNEI. Trimming took 7 bases from V and 4 from J, leaving 21 bases between them. The CDR3 loop reads CASTPRVMGGADTQYF. The CDR3 DNA reads as TGTGCCAGCACACCCCGGGTTATGGGGGGAGCAGATACGCAGTATTTT.

The V and J genes are TRBV25-1 and TRBJ2-1; 12 bases map to TRBD2. Germline loops: CDR1 MGHDK, CDR2 SYGVNS. The CDR3 loop spans 17 amino acids. V was pared by 2 bases and J by 6 bases, with 8 bases of the junction left unmatched. CDR3 in amino acids: CASSELAGGAGFNEQFF. The CDR3 DNA sequence: TGTGCCAGCAGTGAACTAGCGGGGGGGGCCGGTTTCAATGAGCAGTTCTTC.

The chain recombines TRBV6-5 with TRBJ1-5, with unresolved D. Germline values: CDR1 MNHEY, CDR2 SVGAGI. V lost 7 bases and J 4 bases, leaving 5 bases between the germline ends. The CDR3 has 11 residues. CDR3 residues: CASTSNQPQHF. The CDR3 DNA is TGTGCCAGCACTAGTAATCAGCCCCAGCATTTT.

The chain has TRBV3-1 (or the pseudogene TRBV3-2) and TRBJ1-6; 8 positions match TRBD1. This CDR3 is 15 amino acids long. Germline CDR1 LGHDT, CDR2 YNNKEL (reference sequence). With V trimmed by 3 bases and J by 7 bases, 5 bases remained unmatched. CDR3: CASSQPGQENSPLHF. In DNA, the CDR3 is TGTGCCAGCAGCCAGCCGGGACAGGAGAATTCACCCCTCCACTTT.

This chain's CDR3 is CASSQDSSSYNEQFF. The CDR3 coding sequence is TGCGCCAGCAGCCAGGACAGCAGCTCCTACAATGAGCAGTTCTTC. The chain carries TRBV5-1 and TRBJ2-1, with D perhaps matching TRBD1 (6 bases). The germline CDR1 and CDR2 sequences are SGHRS and YFSETQ. V was pared by 4 bases and J by 0 bases, with 11 bases between. This CDR3 comprises 15 residues.

The chain employs TRBV29-1 and TRBJ1-4, with 7 bases lining up with TRBD1. The germline V gene encodes CDR1 SQVTM and CDR2 ANQGSEA. V gave up 7 bases and J gave up 5 bases; unmatched junction bases: 4. This CDR3 contains 12 residues. CDR3 region: CSAGQQNEKLFF. The CDR3 coding sequence is TGCAGCGCGGGACAGCAGAATGAAAAACTGTTTTTT.

This clone has a single count. This sequence joins TRBV7-8 and TRBJ1-2; D not resolved. Germline CDR1 is SGHVS and CDR2 is FQNEAQ. The CDR3 is 12 amino acids. The germline V and J ends were trimmed by 5 bases and 5 bases, with 9 bases remaining between them. The CDR3: CASSPDPYGYTF. CDR3 coding DNA: TGTGCCAGCAGCCCGGACCCGTATGGCTACACCTTC.

Only a few counts were recorded for this clone. V is TRBV28 and J is TRBJ1-5; D is undetermined. Trimming removed 5 bases from V and 0 bases from J, with 14 bases in between. The CDR3 length is 16 residues. Germline values: CDR1 MDHEN, CDR2 SYDVKM. The CDR3 nucleotides are TGTGCCAGCAGTCTCAGAGGGCAAGTTAGCAATCAGCCCCAGCATTTT. Protein: CASSLRGQVSNQPQHF.

The gene calls are TRBV11-2 and TRBJ1-2; TRBD1 might be the D (5 bases). This CDR3 region has 14 residues. Germline CDR1 and CDR2: SGHAT and FQNNGV. The germline V and J ends were trimmed by 6 bases and 5 bases, with 16 bases remaining between them. CDR3 region: CASSQAGLRYGYTF. CDR3 nucleotide sequence: TGTGCCAGCAGTCAGGCGGGACTCCGATATGGCTACACCTTC.

The chain carries TRBV9 and TRBJ2-3, with no clear D. CDR1 is SGDLS and CDR2 is YYNGEE in the germline V gene. The CDR3 is 13 residues long. V was trimmed by 3 bases and J by 5 bases, leaving 10 bases between them. CDR3 DNA sequence: TGTGCCAGCAGCGCCACCGCGAAAGATACGCAGTATTTT. Encoded protein: CASSATAKDTQYF.

The chain combines TRBV5-6 with TRBJ2-7; D is perhaps TRBD1 (5 bases). Trimming took off 3 bases at V and 6 bases at J, with 13 bases between the two ends. The CDR3 has 13 residues. In germline, CDR1 is SGHDT, CDR2 YYEEEE. This chain's CDR3 is CASSWGLGSEQYV. CDR3 sequence (DNA): TGTGCCAGCAGCTGGGGCCTAGGGTCCGAGCAGTACGTC.

V and J are TRBV28 and TRBJ2-7; 9 bases agree with TRBD1. This CDR3 is 13 amino acids long. Looked up from germline, CDR1 is MDHEN and CDR2 is SYDVKM. The ends lost 3 bases at V and 10 bases at J; junction bases unmatched: 7. The CDR3 sequence: CASSLRTGDRQYV. In nucleotides, the CDR3 is TGTGCCAGCAGTTTGCGGACAGGGGATAGACAGTACGTC.

This rearrangement joins TRBV7-2 to TRBJ2-2, with D tentatively TRBD1 (6 bases). Trimming stripped 2 bases from V and 6 bases from J, with 13 bases between. The CDR3 is made up of 15 amino acids. Germline V gives CDR1 SGHTA, CDR2 FQGNSA. The CDR3: CASSLQGSRSGELFF. For the CDR3, the DNA is TGTGCCAGCAGCTTACAGGGGTCCCGATCCGGGGAGCTGTTTTTT.

V usage is TRBV6-5 and J usage is TRBJ1-1; D is uncertain. CDR3 length: 14 residues. Per germline, CDR1 MNHEY and CDR2 SVGAGI. V was clipped by 2 bases and J by 2 bases, with 9 bases between them. The CDR3 DNA is TGTGCCAGCAGTTACGGAACCATTAACACTGAAGCTTTCTTT. Amino acids: CASSYGTINTEAFF.